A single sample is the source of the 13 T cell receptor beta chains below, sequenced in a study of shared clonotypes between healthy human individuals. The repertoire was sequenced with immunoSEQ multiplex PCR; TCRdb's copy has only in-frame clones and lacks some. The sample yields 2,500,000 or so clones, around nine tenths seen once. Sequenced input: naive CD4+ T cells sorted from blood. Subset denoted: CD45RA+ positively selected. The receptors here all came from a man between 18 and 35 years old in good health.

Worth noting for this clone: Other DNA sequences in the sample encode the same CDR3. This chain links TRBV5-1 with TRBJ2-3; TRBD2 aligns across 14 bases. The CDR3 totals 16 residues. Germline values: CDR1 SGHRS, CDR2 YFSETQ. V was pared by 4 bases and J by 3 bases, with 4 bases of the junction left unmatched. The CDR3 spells CASSPGTSGRTDTQYF. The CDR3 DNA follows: TGCGCCAGCAGCCCTGGGACTAGCGGGAGAACAGATACGCAGTATTTT. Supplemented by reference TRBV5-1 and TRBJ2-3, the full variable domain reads KAGVTQTPRYLIKTRGQQVTLSCSPISGHRSVSWYQQTPGQGLQFLFEYFSETQRNKGNFPGRFSGRQFSNSRSEMNVSTLELGDSALYLCASSPGTSGRTDTQYFGPGTRLTVL.

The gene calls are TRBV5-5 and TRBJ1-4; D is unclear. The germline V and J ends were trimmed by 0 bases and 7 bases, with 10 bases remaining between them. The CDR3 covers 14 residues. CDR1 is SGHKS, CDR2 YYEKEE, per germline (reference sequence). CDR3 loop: CASSLVLTVEKLFF. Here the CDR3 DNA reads TGTGCCAGCAGCTTGGTCCTTACAGTTGAAAAACTGTTTTTT.

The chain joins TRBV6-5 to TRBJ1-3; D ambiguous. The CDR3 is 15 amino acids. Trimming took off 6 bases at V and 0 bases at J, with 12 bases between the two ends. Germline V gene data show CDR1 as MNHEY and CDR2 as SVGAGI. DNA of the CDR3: TGTGCCAGCAGCTCGTCGCGAGGCTCTGGAAACACCATATATTTT. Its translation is CASSSSRGSGNTIYF.

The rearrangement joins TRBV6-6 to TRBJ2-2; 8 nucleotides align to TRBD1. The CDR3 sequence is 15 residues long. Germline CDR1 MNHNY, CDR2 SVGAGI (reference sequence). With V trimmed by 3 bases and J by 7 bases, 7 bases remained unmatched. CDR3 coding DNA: TGTGCCAGCAGTTATTATCAGGGGGCCGGCGGGGAGCTGTTTTTT. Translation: CASSYYQGAGGELFF.

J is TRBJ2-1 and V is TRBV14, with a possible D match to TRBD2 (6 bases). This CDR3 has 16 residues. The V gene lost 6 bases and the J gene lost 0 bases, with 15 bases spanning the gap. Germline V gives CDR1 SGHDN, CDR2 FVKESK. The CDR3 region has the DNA TGTGCCAGCAGTCCCAGGGTTAGCGGCTCCTACAATGAGCAGTTCTTC. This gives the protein CASSPRVSGSYNEQFF.

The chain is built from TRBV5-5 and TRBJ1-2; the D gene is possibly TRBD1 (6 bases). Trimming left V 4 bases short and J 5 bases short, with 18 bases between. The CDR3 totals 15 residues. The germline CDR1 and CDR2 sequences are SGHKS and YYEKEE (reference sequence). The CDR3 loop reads CASSRSQGVPYGYTF. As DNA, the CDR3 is TGTGCCAGCAGCCGATCACAGGGAGTCCCTTATGGCTACACCTTC.

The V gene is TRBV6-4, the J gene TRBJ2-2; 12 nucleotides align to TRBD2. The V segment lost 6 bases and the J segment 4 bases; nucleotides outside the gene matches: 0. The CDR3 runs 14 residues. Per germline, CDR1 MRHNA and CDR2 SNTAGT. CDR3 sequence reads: CASRLAGGTGELFF. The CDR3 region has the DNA TGTGCCAGCAGACTAGCGGGGGGCACCGGGGAGCTGTTTTTT.

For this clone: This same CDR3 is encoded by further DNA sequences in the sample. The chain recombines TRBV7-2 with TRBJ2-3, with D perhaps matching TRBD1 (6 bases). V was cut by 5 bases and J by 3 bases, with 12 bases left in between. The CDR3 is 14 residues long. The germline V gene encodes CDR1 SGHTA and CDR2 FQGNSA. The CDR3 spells CASSPSRGTDTQYF. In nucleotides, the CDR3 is TGTGCCAGCAGCCCCTCCAGGGGTACAGATACGCAGTATTTT.

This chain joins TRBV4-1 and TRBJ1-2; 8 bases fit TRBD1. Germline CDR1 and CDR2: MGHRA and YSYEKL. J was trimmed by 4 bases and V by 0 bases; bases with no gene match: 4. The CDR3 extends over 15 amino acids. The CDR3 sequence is CASSQDGTGGYGYTF. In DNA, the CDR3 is TGCGCCAGCAGCCAAGATGGTACAGGGGGCTATGGCTACACCTTC.

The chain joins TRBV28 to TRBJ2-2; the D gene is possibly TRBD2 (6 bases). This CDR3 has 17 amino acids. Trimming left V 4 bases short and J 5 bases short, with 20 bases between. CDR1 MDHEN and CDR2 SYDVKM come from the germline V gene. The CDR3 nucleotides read TGTGCCAGCAGTTCTCCCCGGGACCCTGGGAGGACCGGGGAGCTGTTTTTT. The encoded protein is CASSSPRDPGRTGELFF.

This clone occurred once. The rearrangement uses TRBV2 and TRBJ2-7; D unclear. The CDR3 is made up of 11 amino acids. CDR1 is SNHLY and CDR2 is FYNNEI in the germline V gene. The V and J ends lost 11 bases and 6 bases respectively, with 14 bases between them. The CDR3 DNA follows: TGTGCCTCCGAAATTACTCCCGAGCAGTACTTC. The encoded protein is CASEITPEQYF.

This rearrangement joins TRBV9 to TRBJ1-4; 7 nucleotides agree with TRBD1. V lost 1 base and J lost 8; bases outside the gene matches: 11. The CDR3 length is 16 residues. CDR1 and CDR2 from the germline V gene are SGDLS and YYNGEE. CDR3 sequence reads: CASSVTGGTAREKLFF. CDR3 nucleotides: TGTGCCAGCAGCGTAACCGGCGGGACAGCTAGAGAAAAACTGTTTTTT. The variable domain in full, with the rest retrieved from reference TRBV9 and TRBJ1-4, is DSGVTQTPKHLITATGQRVTLRCSPRSGDLSVYWYQQSLDQGLQFLIQYYNGEERAKGNILERFSAQQFPDLHSELNLSSLELGDSALYFCASSVTGGTAREKLFFGSGTQLSVL.

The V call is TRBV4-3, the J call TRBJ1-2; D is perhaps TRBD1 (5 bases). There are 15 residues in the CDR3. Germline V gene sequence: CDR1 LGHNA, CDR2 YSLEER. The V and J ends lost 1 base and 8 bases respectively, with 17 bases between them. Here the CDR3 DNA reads TGCGCCAGCAGCCAAGGCCCGGGACTGGGAAGCGGCTACACCTTC. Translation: CASSQGPGLGSGYTF.